A single sample is the source of the 30 T cell receptor beta chains below, sequenced in a study of cytomegalovirus exposure and HLA in healthy donors. Vbeta (60) and Jbeta (13) primers were used in the PCR. Profiling relied on immunoSEQ multiplex PCR, and the TCRdb table lists in-frame clones only, not all of them. In the table there are fewer than 250,000 clones, more than 75% of which are singletons. The sample consisted of PBMCs. These receptors all come from a human donor in good health.

The chain employs TRBV4-2 and TRBJ2-7, with 7 bases that match TRBD2. The germline gives CDR1 LGHNA, CDR2 YNFKEQ. The CDR3 is 16 residues long. V shed 0 bases and J 3 bases; nucleotides not matched to a gene: 8. This chain's CDR3 is CASSQDRGGGSYEQYF. The CDR3 DNA reads as TGTGCCAGCAGCCAAGATCGAGGTGGCGGGAGCTACGAGCAGTACTTC.

V gene TRBV2 combines with J gene TRBJ1-4; TRBD1 is a possible D gene (6 bases). This CDR3 comprises 13 residues. CDR1 is SNHLY, CDR2 FYNNEI, per germline. With 2 bases removed from V and 8 bases from J, the gap between germline ends came to 9 bases. DNA of the CDR3: TGTGCCAGCAGTGAACAGGGGAGCGAAAAACTGTTTTTT. The encoded protein is CASSEQGSEKLFF.

V is TRBV29-1 and J is TRBJ2-3; D not certain. The ends were cut back, 3 bases at V and 2 bases at J, with 15 bases in the middle. This CDR3 has 15 residues. Germline V gene sequence: CDR1 SQVTM, CDR2 ANQGSEA. The DNA for the CDR3 is TGCAGCGTTGACAATCCCCCCGACTCCACAGATACGCAGTATTTT. As protein: CSVDNPPDSTDTQYF.

V usage is TRBV5-1 and J usage is TRBJ2-1; 9 bases map to TRBD2. The CDR3 has 16 amino acids. V trimming: 0 bases; J trimming: 5 bases; junction bases outside the gene matches: 6. From germline, CDR1 is SGHRS and CDR2 YFSETQ. Here the CDR3 reads CASSLELAGRHNEQFF. CDR3 nucleotides: TGCGCCAGCAGCTTGGAGCTAGCGGGAAGGCACAATGAGCAGTTCTTC.

V and J are TRBV18 and TRBJ2-1, with TRBD2 matching over 16 bases. V shed 3 bases and J 7 bases; nucleotides not matched to a gene: 6. CDR1 is KGHSH, CDR2 LQKENI, per germline. The CDR3 contains 17 residues. This chain's CDR3 is CASSPPGLAGGSNEQFF. CDR3 coding DNA: TGTGCCAGCTCACCGCCGGGACTAGCGGGAGGGAGTAATGAGCAGTTCTTC.

The chain is built from TRBV6-4 and TRBJ2-3; D gene unclear. The germline CDR1 and CDR2 sequences are MRHNA and SNTAGT. CDR3 length equals 13 residues. Deletions cut 4 bases from V and 0 bases from J, with 5 bases between. The CDR3 bases are TGTGCCAGCAGTGGCGAGAGCACAGATACGCAGTATTTT. Encoded protein: CASSGESTDTQYF.

This clone was recorded once. The J gene is TRBJ2-2, the V gene TRBV6-5; the D gene is possibly TRBD1 (6 bases). The CDR3 has 15 amino acids. Looked up from germline, CDR1 is MNHEY and CDR2 is SVGAGI. V was trimmed by 7 bases and J by 6 bases, leaving 18 bases between them. The CDR3 loop reads CASIPHTGWAGELFF. The DNA for the CDR3 is TGTGCCAGCATCCCACATACAGGGTGGGCCGGGGAGCTGTTTTTT.

The chain links TRBV5-1 to TRBJ2-5; 8 bases map to TRBD2. Near its end, the DNA agrees better with TRBJ2-7, so the J call may be wrong. The CDR3 is 13 residues long. From germline, CDR1 is SGHRS and CDR2 YFSETQ. CDR3 nucleotides: TGCGCCAGCAGCTCGGGGGGGGGATACGAGCAGTACTTC. Translated: CASSSGGGYEQYF.

The genes are TRBV6-6 and TRBJ2-1; D not resolved. This CDR3 contains 13 residues. Germline-derived CDR1 and CDR2 are MNHNY and SVGAGI (reference sequence). The V end lost 6 bases, the J end lost 3 bases, and 9 bases lay between the germline ends. The CDR3 spells CASSPSLYNEQFF. The CDR3 DNA reads as TGTGCCAGCAGCCCTTCCCTCTACAATGAGCAGTTCTTC.

This chain connects TRBV25-1 to TRBJ1-3; D perhaps matches TRBD1 (5 bases). This CDR3 has 12 amino acids. Between the trimmed V and J ends, which lost 9 bases and 5 bases, there was a span of 11 bases. Germline values: CDR1 MGHDK, CDR2 SYGVNS. The DNA for the CDR3 is TGTGCCAGTGGGGCGTCGAGAAACACCATATATTTT. Translation: CASGASRNTIYF.

The V and J genes are TRBV19 and TRBJ2-7, with D possibly being TRBD1 (6 bases). Germline V gene data show CDR1 as LNHDA and CDR2 as SQIVND (reference sequence). V gave up 9 bases and J gave up 2 bases, with 17 bases separating them. The CDR3 is made up of 14 amino acids. The CDR3 DNA reads as TGTGCCAGCCGAGCCGGGACAAGTCCCTACGAGCAGTACTTC. Amino acid sequence: CASRAGTSPYEQYF.

The genes are TRBV28 and TRBJ2-3; TRBD1 is a possible D gene (5 bases). CDR3 length: 15 residues. The germline V and J ends were trimmed by 6 bases and 1 base, with 14 bases remaining between them. Germline loops: CDR1 MDHEN, CDR2 SYDVKM. In DNA, the CDR3 is TGTGCCAGCAGCCGCCCAGGGCGCGGCACAGATACGCAGTATTTT. Translated, it gives CASSRPGRGTDTQYF.

J is TRBJ1-1 and V is TRBV6-1; 8 bases align to TRBD1. Germline assignment: CDR1 MNHNS and CDR2 SASEGT. There are 16 residues in the CDR3. V was pared by 4 bases and J by 3 bases, with 10 bases of the junction left unmatched. This chain's CDR3 is CASSGDRSGVDTEAFF. The CDR3 DNA is TGTGCCAGCAGTGGGGACAGGAGTGGGGTGGACACTGAAGCTTTCTTT.

This clone was seen a single time. The chain couples TRBV27 to TRBJ2-3; 11 positions agree with TRBD2. Germline V gene sequence: CDR1 MNHEY, CDR2 SMNVEV (reference sequence). V shed 8 bases, J shed 5 bases, and the junction held 9 bases outside the gene matches. CDR3 length: 15 amino acids. The CDR3 region is CASSLPGLAVDTQYF. CDR3 DNA: TGTGCCAGCTCACTCCCGGGACTAGCGGTAGATACGCAGTATTTT.

This chain joins TRBV9 and TRBJ2-6, with a weak D call TRBD2 (7 bases). V dropped 5 bases and J dropped 2 bases, with 17 bases sitting between them. Germline V CDR1 and CDR2: SGDLS, YYNGEE. This CDR3 is 17 amino acids long. CDR3 nucleotides: TGTGCCAGCAGAGGGGGGGTGGAATCAGCTGGGGCCAACGTCCTGACTTTC. Translation: CASRGGVESAGANVLTF.

This clone was found once. Sequence at one end of the junction differs from germline and may be a read error. J is TRBJ2-3 and V is TRBV29-1; weak D call: TRBD1 (5 bases). Germline CDR1 is SQVTM and CDR2 is ANQGSEA. The CDR3 runs to 15 residues. The chain's CDR3 is CSVENVWQGTDTQYF. CDR3 in DNA: TGCAGCGTTGAAAACGTCTGGCAGGGAACAGATACGCAATATTTT.

CDR3 residues: CASRLTGEETQYF. The CDR3 nucleotides read TGTGCCAGCAGGTTAACAGGGGAAGAGACCCAGTACTTC. This chain connects TRBV7-9 to TRBJ2-5, with 7 bases aligning to TRBD1. Trimming removed 6 bases from V and 3 bases from J; junction bases left unmatched: 4. The CDR3 runs 13 residues. The germline CDR1 and CDR2 sequences are SEHNR and FQNEAQ (reference sequence).

The chain joins TRBV7-2 to TRBJ2-7, with 9 nucleotides matching TRBD1. Losses at the gene ends were 3 bases for V and 2 bases for J; bases not matched to a gene: 5. The germline V gene encodes CDR1 SGHTA and CDR2 FQGNSA. The length of the CDR3 is 15 residues. The CDR3 nucleotides are TGTGCCAGCAGCTTGAGAGACAGGGGGACCTACGAGCAGTACTTC. Encoded protein: CASSLRDRGTYEQYF.

This clone was counted only a few times. The genes are TRBV11-2 and TRBJ2-7; 7 bases are a match to TRBD2. The CDR3 has 18 amino acids. Germline CDR1 and CDR2: SGHAT and FQNNGV. Trimming took 1 base from V and 4 from J; bases not matched to a gene: 16. The CDR3 DNA is TGTGCCAGCAGCTTAGGCCCCACTTTTGGCGGGAGTAGGTACGAGCAGTACTTC. Its protein is CASSLGPTFGGSRYEQYF.

V gene TRBV28 combines with J gene TRBJ2-2; D is perhaps TRBD2 (5 bases). V lost 6 bases, J lost 2 bases, and 16 bases lay in between. This CDR3 is 16 amino acids long. CDR1 and CDR2 from the germline V gene are MDHEN and SYDVKM. The CDR3 region is CASRQMGSGNTGELFF. Here the CDR3 DNA reads TGTGCCAGCAGACAAATGGGATCGGGAAACACCGGGGAGCTGTTTTTT.

The V and J genes are TRBV10-3 and TRBJ2-7, with 12 bases aligning to TRBD1. V gave up 6 bases and J gave up 1 base; unmatched junction bases: 7. This CDR3 contains 16 residues. CDR1 and CDR2 from the germline V gene are ENHRY and SYGVKD. The CDR3 DNA reads as TGTGCCATCAGGAGGGGACAGGGGGCTAATTCCTACGAGCAGTACTTC. It translates to CAIRRGQGANSYEQYF.

The genes are TRBV19 and TRBJ2-7; D remains unclear. Trimming stripped 10 bases from V and 3 bases from J, with 13 bases between. This CDR3 comprises 12 residues. Germline assignment: CDR1 LNHDA and CDR2 SQIVND (reference sequence). The DNA for the CDR3 is TGTGCCACCGCGAAGGAGAACTACGAGCAGTACTTC. This translates into CATAKENYEQYF.

The chain couples TRBV18 to TRBJ2-1; weak D call: TRBD2 (5 bases). The CDR3 is made up of 14 amino acids. Per germline, CDR1 KGHSH and CDR2 LQKENI. V was trimmed by 0 bases and J by 5 bases, leaving 8 bases between them. This CDR3 reads CASSPPSTNNEQFF. In DNA form, the CDR3 reads TGTGCCAGCTCACCACCGTCGACTAACAATGAGCAGTTCTTC.

This chain links TRBV27 with TRBJ1-1; TRBD1 matches at 12 bases. There are 16 residues in the CDR3. The junction had 9 bases not matched to a gene; V was cut back by 5 bases and J by 5 bases. Germline CDR1 reads MNHEY; CDR2 reads SMNVEV (reference sequence). CDR3 DNA: TGTGCCAGCAGTCCAAAGGGACAGGGGGCGGGTACTGAAGCTTTCTTT. Its protein product is CASSPKGQGAGTEAFF.

The chain is built from TRBV28 and TRBJ1-1, with D possibly TRBD1 on 6 matching bases. The germline CDR1 and CDR2 sequences are MDHEN and SYDVKM. V was pared by 6 bases and J by 5 bases, with 10 bases between. CDR3 length: 12 amino acids. The CDR3 loop reads CASRRTETEAFF. DNA for the CDR3: TGTGCCAGCAGGCGGACAGAAACTGAAGCTTTCTTT. The whole variable domain, remainder taken from reference TRBV28 and TRBJ1-1, is DVKVTQSSRYLVKRTGEKVFLECVQDMDHENMFWYRQDPGLGLRLIYFSYDVKMKEKGDIPEGYSVSREKKERFSLILESASTNQTSMYLCASRRTETEAFFGQGTRLTVV.

The gene calls are TRBV4-1 and TRBJ1-1; D is perhaps TRBD1 (5 bases). Trimming took 1 base from V and 1 from J, leaving 10 bases between them. The V gene's germline CDR1 is MGHRA and CDR2 YSYEKL. The CDR3 is 15 amino acids. CDR3 nucleotide sequence: TGCGCCAGCAGCCAAGCCGGGGGTTCGAACACTGAAGCTTTCTTT. It yields the protein CASSQAGGSNTEAFF.

The chain carries TRBV28 and TRBJ2-4; 10 bases line up with TRBD2. The germline gives CDR1 MDHEN, CDR2 SYDVKM. V trimming: 5 bases; J trimming: 1 base; junction bases outside the gene matches: 8. The length of the CDR3 is 17 residues. The CDR3 DNA sequence: TGTGCCAGCAGTCTGCTAGCGGGAGTTAGGGCCAAAAACATTCAGTACTTC. Protein: CASSLLAGVRAKNIQYF.

The V gene is TRBV5-8, the J gene TRBJ2-5; 7 bases align to TRBD1. Trimming cost V 6 bases and J 5 bases; bases outside gene matches: 16. From germline, CDR1 is SGHTS and CDR2 YDEGEE. The CDR3 runs 16 residues. The CDR3 spells CASNPLERGLGETQYF. CDR3 bases: TGTGCCAGCAACCCACTTGAAAGGGGGCTAGGGGAGACCCAGTACTTC.

This clone was counted a single time. The chain recombines TRBV9 with TRBJ1-4, with D possibly being TRBD1 (5 bases). The V gene's germline CDR1 is SGDLS and CDR2 YYNGEE. CDR3 length: 15 amino acids. Between the trimmed V and J ends, which lost 0 bases and 7 bases, there was a span of 13 bases. CDR3 bases: TGTGCCAGCAGCGTAGGACTGGGGAGGGGTGAAAAACTGTTTTTT. It specifies CASSVGLGRGEKLFF.

The V call is TRBV19, the J call TRBJ2-7; D may be TRBD1 (6 bases). Germline lookup yields CDR1 LNHDA and CDR2 SQIVND (reference sequence). The CDR3 totals 15 residues. V was trimmed by 3 bases and J by 2 bases, leaving 14 bases between them. CDR3 nucleotide sequence: TGTGCCAGTAGTATCCAAGACAGGACCACCTACGAGCAGTACTTC. Translating it yields CASSIQDRTTYEQYF.